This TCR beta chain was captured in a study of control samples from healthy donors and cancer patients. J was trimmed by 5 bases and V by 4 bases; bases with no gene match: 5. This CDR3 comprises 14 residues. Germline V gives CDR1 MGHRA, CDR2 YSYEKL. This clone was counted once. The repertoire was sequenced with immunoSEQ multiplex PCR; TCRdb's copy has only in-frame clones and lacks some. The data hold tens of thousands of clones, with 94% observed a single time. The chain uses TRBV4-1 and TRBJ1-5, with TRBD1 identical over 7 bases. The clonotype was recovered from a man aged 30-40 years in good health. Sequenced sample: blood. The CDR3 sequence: CASSPEGAHQPQHF. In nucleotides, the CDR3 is TGCGCCAGCAGCCCAGAGGGGGCCCATCAGCCCCAGCATTTT.